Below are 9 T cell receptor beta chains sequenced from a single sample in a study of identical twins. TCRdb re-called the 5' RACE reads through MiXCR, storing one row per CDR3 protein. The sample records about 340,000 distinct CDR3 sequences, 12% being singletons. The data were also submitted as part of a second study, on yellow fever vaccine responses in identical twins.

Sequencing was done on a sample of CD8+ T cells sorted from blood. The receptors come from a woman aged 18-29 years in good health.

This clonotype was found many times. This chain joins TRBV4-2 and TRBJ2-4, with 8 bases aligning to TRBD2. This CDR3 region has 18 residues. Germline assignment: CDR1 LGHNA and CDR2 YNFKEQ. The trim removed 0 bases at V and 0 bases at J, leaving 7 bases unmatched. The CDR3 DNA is TGTGCCAGCAGCCAAGACCATGAGACTAGCGTAGCCAAAAACATTCAGTACTTC. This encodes CASSQDHETSVAKNIQYF.

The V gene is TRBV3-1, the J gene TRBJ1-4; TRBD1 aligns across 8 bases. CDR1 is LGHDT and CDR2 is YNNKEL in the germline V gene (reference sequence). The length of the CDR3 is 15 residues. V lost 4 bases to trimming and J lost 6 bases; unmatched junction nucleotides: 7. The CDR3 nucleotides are TGTGCCAGCAGCCTCTGGACAGGGAGGGATGAAAAACTGTTTTTT. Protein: CASSLWTGRDEKLFF.

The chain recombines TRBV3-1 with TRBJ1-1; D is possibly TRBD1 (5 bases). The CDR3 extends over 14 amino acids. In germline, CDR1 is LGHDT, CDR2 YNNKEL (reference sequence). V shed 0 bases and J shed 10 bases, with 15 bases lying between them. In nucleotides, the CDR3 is TGTGCCAGCAGCCAAGATCCATTTTACGGGGCAGCTTTCTTT. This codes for CASSQDPFYGAAFF.

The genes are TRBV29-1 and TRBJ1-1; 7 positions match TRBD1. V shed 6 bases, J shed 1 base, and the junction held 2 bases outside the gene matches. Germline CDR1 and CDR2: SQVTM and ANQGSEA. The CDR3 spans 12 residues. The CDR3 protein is CSVWTGNTEAFF. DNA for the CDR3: TGCAGCGTATGGACAGGGAACACTGAAGCTTTCTTT. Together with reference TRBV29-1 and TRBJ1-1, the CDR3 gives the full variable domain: SAVISQKPSRDICQRGTSLTIQCQVDSQVTMMFWYRQQPGQSLTLIATANQGSEATYESGFVIDKFPISRPNLTFSTLTVSNMSPEDSSIYLCSVWTGNTEAFFGQGTRLTVV.

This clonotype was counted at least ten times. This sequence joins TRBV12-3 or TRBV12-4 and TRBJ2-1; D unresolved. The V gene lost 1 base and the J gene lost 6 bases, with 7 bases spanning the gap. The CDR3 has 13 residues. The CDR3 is CASSLGYPNEQFF. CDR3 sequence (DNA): TGTGCCAGCAGTTTAGGTTACCCCAATGAGCAGTTCTTC.

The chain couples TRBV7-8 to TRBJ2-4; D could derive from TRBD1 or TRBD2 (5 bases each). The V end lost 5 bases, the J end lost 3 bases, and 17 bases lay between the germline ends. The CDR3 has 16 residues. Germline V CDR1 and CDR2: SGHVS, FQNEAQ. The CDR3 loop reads CASSPLARDDKNIQYF. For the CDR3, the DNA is TGTGCCAGCAGCCCCCTAGCCCGGGACGACAAAAACATTCAGTACTTC. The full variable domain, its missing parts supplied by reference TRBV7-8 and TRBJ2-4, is GAGVSQSPRYKVAKRGQDVALRCDPISGHVSLFWYQQALGQGPEFLTYFQNEAQLDKSGLPSDRFFAERPEGSVSTLKIQRTQQEDSAVYLCASSPLARDDKNIQYFGAGTRLSVL.

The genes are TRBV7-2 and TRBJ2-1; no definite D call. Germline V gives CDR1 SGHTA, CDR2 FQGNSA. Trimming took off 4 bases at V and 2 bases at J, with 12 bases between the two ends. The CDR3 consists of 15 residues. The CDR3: CASSSTFSPYNEQFF. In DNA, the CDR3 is TGTGCCAGCAGCTCTACCTTCAGCCCCTACAATGAGCAGTTCTTC. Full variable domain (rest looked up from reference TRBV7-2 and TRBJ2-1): GAGVSQSPSNKVTEKGKDVELRCDPISGHTALYWYRQSLGQGLEFLIYFQGNSAPDKSGLPSDRFSAERTGGSVSTLTIQRTQQEDSAVYLCASSSTFSPYNEQFFGPGTRLTVL.

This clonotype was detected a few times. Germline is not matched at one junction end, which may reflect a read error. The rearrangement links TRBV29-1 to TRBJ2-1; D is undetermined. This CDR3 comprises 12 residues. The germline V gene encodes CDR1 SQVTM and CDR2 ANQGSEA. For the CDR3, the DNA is TGCAGCGTTGAAGATGGGCAAAATGAGCATTTCTTC. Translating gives CSVEDGQNEHFF.

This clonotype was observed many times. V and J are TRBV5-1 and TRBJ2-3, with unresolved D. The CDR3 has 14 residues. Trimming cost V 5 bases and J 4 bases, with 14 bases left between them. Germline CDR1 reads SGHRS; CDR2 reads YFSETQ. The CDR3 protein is CASRSFGISDTQYF. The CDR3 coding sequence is TGCGCCAGCAGAAGCTTTGGAATTTCAGATACGCAGTATTTT.